Sequencing of this TCR beta chain was carried out in a study of human T cells and chemical hapten exposure. One entry per CDR3 protein results from TCRdb running MiXCR on the RACE reads. The sample records approximately 90,000 distinct CDR3 sequences, about 10% being singletons. Described time point: healthy volunteer bleed at 2 weeks. Total RNA was isolated from unfractionated whole blood. The CDR3 has 13 amino acids. The V gene lost 6 bases and the J gene lost 1 base, with 12 bases spanning the gap. Germline CDR1 and CDR2: DFQATT and SNEGSKA (reference sequence). Study-level findings and limits: No alteration of TCRs above 1 in 1000 frequency was seen with DPC sensitization.

At least ten counts were recorded for this clonotype. The antigen remains undetermined. The sequence derives from a female donor in good health. Some clones in this sample may be carry-over from other donors' samples. The rearrangement uses TRBV20-1 and TRBJ1-2; D is possibly TRBD1 (6 bases). The sequenced material came from whole blood. In DNA, the CDR3 is TGCAGTGCCGCTGGACAGCGTAACTATGGCTACACCTTC. Its translation: CSAAGQRNYGYTF.